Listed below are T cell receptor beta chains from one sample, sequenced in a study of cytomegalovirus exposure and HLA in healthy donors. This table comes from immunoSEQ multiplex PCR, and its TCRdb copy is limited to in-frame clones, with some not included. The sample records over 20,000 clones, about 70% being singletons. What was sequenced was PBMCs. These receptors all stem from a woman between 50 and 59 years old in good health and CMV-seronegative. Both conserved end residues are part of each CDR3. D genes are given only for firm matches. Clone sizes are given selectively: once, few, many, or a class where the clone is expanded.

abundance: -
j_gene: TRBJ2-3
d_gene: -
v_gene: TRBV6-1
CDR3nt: TGTGCCAGCAGTGAACGGGGGATAGGTAAAGATACGCAGTATTTT
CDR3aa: CASSERGIGKDTQYF

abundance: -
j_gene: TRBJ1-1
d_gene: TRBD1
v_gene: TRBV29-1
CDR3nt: TGCAGCGGGGGGGGACAGGGGAACACTGAAGCTTTCTTT
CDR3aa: CSGGGQGNTEAFF

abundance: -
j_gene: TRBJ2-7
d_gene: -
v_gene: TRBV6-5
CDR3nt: TGTGCCAGCAGTCTACCCTATGACACCAACTACGAGCAGTACTTC
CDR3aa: CASSLPYDTNYEQYF

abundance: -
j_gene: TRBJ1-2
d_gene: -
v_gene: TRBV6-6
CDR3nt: TGTGCCAGCAGTCCCCTGCAGGAGATCGGGGTTGGCTACACCTTC
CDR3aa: CASSPLQEIGVGYTF

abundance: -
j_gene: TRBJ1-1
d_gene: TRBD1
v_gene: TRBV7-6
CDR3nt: TGTGCCAGCAGCCCCGGACAGGGGGCCCATTTGAACACTGAAGCTTTCTTT
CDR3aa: CASSPGQGAHLNTEAFF

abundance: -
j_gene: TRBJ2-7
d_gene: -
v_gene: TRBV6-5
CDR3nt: TGTGCCACCTTTGGGAGATACGAGCAGTACTTC
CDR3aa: CATFGRYEQYF

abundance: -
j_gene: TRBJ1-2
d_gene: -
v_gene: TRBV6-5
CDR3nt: TGTGCCAGCAGGAGAGGCGATGGCTACACCTTC
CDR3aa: CASRRGDGYTF

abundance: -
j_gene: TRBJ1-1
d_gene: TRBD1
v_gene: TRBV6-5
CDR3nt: TGTGCCAGCAGTTCTAGACAGGGGGGGAACACTGAAGCTTTCTTT
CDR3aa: CASSSRQGGNTEAFF

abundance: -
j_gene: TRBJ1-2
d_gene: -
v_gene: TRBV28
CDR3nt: TGTGCCAGCAGTTTAAGCGGTGGGGGCGGCGGCTATGGCTACACCTTC
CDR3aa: CASSLSGGGGGYGYTF

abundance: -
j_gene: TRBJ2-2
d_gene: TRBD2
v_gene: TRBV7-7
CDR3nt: TGTGCCAGCAGCACCCACTCTGGGGGACTAGCGTACACCGGGGAGCTGTTTTTT
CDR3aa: CASSTHSGGLAYTGELFF

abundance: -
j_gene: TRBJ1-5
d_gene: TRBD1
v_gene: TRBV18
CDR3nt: TGTGCCAGCTCACCGGACAGGGTAGGACAGCCCCAGCATTTT
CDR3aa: CASSPDRVGQPQHF

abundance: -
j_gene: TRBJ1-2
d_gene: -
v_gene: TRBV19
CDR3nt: TGTGCCAGTAGTATAGACCCAGGAGGCTATGGCTACACCTTC
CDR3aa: CASSIDPGGYGYTF

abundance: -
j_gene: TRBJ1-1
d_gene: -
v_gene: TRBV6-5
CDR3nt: TGTGCCAGCAGTTCCAGGGGGAACACTGAAGCTTTCTTT
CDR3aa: CASSSRGNTEAFF

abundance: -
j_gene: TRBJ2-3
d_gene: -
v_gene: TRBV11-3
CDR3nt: TGTGCCAGCAGCGGCAGGACAGATACGCAGTATTTT
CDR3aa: CASSGRTDTQYF

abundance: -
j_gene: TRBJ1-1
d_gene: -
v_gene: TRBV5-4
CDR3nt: TGTGCCAGCAGCTCCCCAGGGACTATGAACACTGAAGCTTTCTTT
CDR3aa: CASSSPGTMNTEAFF

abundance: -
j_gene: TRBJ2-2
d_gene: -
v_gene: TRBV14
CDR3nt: TGTGCCAACAGCCAAGTTCAGGCCGGGGAGCTGTTTTTT
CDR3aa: CANSQVQAGELFF

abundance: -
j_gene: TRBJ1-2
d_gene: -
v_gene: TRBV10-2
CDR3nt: TGCGCCAGCAGTGAGTCGAGGGTTTTTGGCTACACCTTC
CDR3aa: CASSESRVFGYTF

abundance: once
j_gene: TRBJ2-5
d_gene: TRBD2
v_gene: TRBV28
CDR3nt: TGTGCCACCGTAGCGGGAGGGCCTGAGACCCAGTACTTC
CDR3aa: CATVAGGPETQYF

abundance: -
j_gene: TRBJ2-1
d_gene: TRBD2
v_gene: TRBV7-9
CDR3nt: TGTGCCAGCAGCTTATGGGCGGGGGTTCTCAATGAGCAGTTCTTC
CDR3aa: CASSLWAGVLNEQFF

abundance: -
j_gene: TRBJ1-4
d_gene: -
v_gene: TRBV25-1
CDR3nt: TGTGCCAGCAGTGAATTGTTAGGGGGTAAACTGTTTTTT
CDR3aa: CASSELLGGKLFF

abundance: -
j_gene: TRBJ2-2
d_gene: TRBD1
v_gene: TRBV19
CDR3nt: TGTGCCAGTAGCCCTCACAGGGGGACCGGGGAGCTGTTTTTT
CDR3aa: CASSPHRGTGELFF

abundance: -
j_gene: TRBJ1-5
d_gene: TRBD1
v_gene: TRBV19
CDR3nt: TGTGCCAGTAGTAGACAGGGTAGCAATCAGCCCCAGCATTTT
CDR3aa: CASSRQGSNQPQHF

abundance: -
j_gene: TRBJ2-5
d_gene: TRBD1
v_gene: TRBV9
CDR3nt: TGTGCCAGCAGCGTACTAGGGGGCCGAGAGACCCAGTACTTC
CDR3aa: CASSVLGGRETQYF

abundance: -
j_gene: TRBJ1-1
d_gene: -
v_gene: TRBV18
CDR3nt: TGTGCCAGCTCACCATTCAGATTGAACACTGAAGCTTTCTTT
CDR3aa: CASSPFRLNTEAFF

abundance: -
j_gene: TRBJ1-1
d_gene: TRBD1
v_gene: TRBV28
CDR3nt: TGTGCCAGCAGTTTCCCCCAGGACAGGGATGGGGCCACTGAAGCTTTCTTT
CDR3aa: CASSFPQDRDGATEAFF

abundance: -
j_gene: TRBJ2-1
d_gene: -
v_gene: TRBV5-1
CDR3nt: TGCGCCAGCAGCTTGTTACAGGTGGAGCTGAATGAGCAGTTCTTC
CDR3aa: CASSLLQVELNEQFF

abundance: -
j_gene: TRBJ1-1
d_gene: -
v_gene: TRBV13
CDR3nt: TGTGCCAGCAGCAACAGGGAGGGAGGGAACACTGAAGCTTTCTTT
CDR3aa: CASSNREGGNTEAFF